The rows below give T cell receptor beta chains drawn from one sample of a study of early T cells in non-severe SARS-CoV-2 infection. TCRdb re-called the 5' RACE reads with MiXCR, one entry per CDR3 protein. The table has 30,000 to 35,000 distinct CDR3 sequences, approximately 4.6% seen once; the top ten hold 6.5% to 8.5%. The sample consisted of whole blood. These receptors were obtained from an adult who was a healthcare worker with PCR-confirmed SARS-CoV-2 infection or an uninfected control (not recorded which). The CDR3 runs from the conserved cysteine through the conserved F or W. Fields, in order: V gene, CDR3 length, CDR3 protein.

TRBV30,15,CAWRGSLGAATEAFF
TRBV15,15,CATSRSGVSSYEQYF
TRBV19,14,CASSIGGSRETQYF
TRBV28,14,CASTGELRGSPLHF
TRBV7-9,14,CASRRAGNTGELFF
TRBV28,20,CASSRQGWFSGVSTKNIQYF
TRBV20-1,14,CSARGQGVNYGYTF
TRBV7-2,15,CASSLAPGGNQPQHF
TRBV7-3,15,CASSLGTGEGTEAFF
TRBV7-2,14,CASSSYRFAYEQYF
TRBV20-1,15,CSARLAGGFQETQYF
TRBV9,16,CASSVEWGEGWDTQYF
TRBV15,14,CATSRDLLNTEAFF
TRBV29-1,12,CSAWDREYGYTF
TRBV12-3/TRBV12-4,14,CASSFAGAPGEQYF
TRBV20-1,16,CSAAEDSISGANVLTF
TRBV12-3/TRBV12-4,13,CASSLRGGEKLFF
TRBV29-1,13,CSVGDRGSTEAFF
TRBV29-1,11,CSYIMGARAFF
TRBV23-1,13,CASSQSRAVEAFF
TRBV28,13,CASSSPGLKWVHF
TRBV27,15,CASSLASGVTDTQYF
TRBV18,14,CASTGTVMNTEAFF
TRBV5-6,17,CASSLIIGGRLNTEAFF
TRBV12-3/TRBV12-4,15,CASSSWGTAQETQYF
TRBV4-3,15,CASSHLAGGRNEQFF
TRBV3-1,16,CASSQDVGRVGYGYTF
TRBV27,15,CASSLTGSFTGELFF
TRBV14,13,CASSRQVADTQYF
TRBV20-1,14,CSARVGLFNQPQHF
TRBV3-1,13,CASGTGGRFEAFF